The 10 T cell receptor beta chains below all came from one sample that was sequenced in a study of shared clonotypes between healthy human individuals. Assay used: immunoSEQ multiplex PCR; TCRdb lists only in-frame clones, some missing. The data hold more than 2 million clones, with around 93% observed a single time. CD45RO negativity and positive selection for CCR7 defined naive CD8 cells, a population that excluded terminally differentiated effector memory CD45RA+ cells. Sequenced input: naive CD8+ T cells from PBMCs. These receptor sequences come from a man younger than 35 in good health. Some clones in this sample may be carry-over from other donors' samples.

The rearrangement links TRBV27 to TRBJ2-4, with D possibly TRBD1 on 6 matching bases. CDR1 MNHEY and CDR2 SMNVEV come from the germline V gene (reference sequence). V was trimmed by 6 bases and J by 4 bases, leaving 13 bases between them. The CDR3 is 14 residues long. The CDR3 spells CASSRQDGKNIQYF. The CDR3 region has the DNA TGTGCCAGCAGCCGACAGGACGGAAAAAACATTCAGTACTTC.

This chain joins TRBV4-1 and TRBJ1-5, with D possibly being TRBD1 (5 bases). V was clipped by 1 base and J by 5 bases, with 9 bases between them. This CDR3 is 14 amino acids long. CDR1 and CDR2 (germline): MGHRA, YSYEKL. CDR3 in amino acids: CASSQVGTYQPQHF. In DNA form, the CDR3 reads TGCGCCAGCAGCCAAGTAGGGACTTATCAGCCCCAGCATTTT.

This chain uses TRBV5-6 with TRBJ1-1; maybe TRBD1 (6 bases). The germline V gene encodes CDR1 SGHDT and CDR2 YYEEEE. This CDR3 is built from 13 residues. Between the trimmed V and J ends, which lost 5 bases and 2 bases, there was a span of 10 bases. The CDR3 sequence is CASREGQNTEAFF. CDR3 sequence (DNA): TGTGCCAGCAGGGAGGGACAAAACACTGAAGCTTTCTTT.

The genes are TRBV19 and TRBJ1-5; a possible D gene is TRBD1 (5 bases). The germline gives CDR1 LNHDA, CDR2 SQIVND (reference sequence). V was cut by 6 bases and J by 6 bases, with 15 bases left in between. The length of the CDR3 is 14 residues. The CDR3 DNA is TGTGCCAGTAGGGTCCGAGGGGCAGGTCAGCCCCAGCATTTT. The encoded protein is CASRVRGAGQPQHF.

This sequence joins TRBV5-6 and TRBJ2-5, with D tentatively TRBD1 or TRBD2 (6 bases each). Germline V lookup: CDR1 SGHDT, CDR2 YYEEEE. V gave up 2 bases and J gave up 6 bases, with 14 bases separating them. The CDR3 loop spans 14 amino acids. CDR3 bases: TGTGCCAGCAGCTTTCCTTCGGGGGCACAGACCCAGTACTTC. Amino acid sequence: CASSFPSGAQTQYF.

On this clone itself: This CDR3 is also generated by other DNA sequences in the sample. The chain links TRBV7-3 to TRBJ2-1; D is perhaps TRBD1 (6 bases). The germline CDR1 and CDR2 sequences are SGHTA and FQGTGA. CDR3 length equals 15 residues. The ends were cut back, 3 bases at V and 0 bases at J, with 9 bases in the middle. CDR3 nucleotide sequence: TGTGCCAGCAGCTTCATCAGGGGCTCCTACAATGAGCAGTTCTTC. It specifies CASSFIRGSYNEQFF.

The chain links TRBV6-4 to TRBJ1-1, with a weak D call TRBD1 (6 bases). CDR3 length: 14 amino acids. Trimming stripped 2 bases from V and 4 bases from J, with 11 bases between. CDR1 is MRHNA and CDR2 is SNTAGT in the germline V gene. The CDR3, as DNA: TGTGCCAGCAGTGACCACCACAGGGCCACTGAAGCTTTCTTT. Its protein product is CASSDHHRATEAFF.

This clone appeared a single time. The V gene is TRBV28, the J gene TRBJ2-7; TRBD1 agrees at 10 bases. The germline V gene has CDR1 MDHEN and CDR2 SYDVKM. V gave up 4 bases and J gave up 5 bases; unmatched junction bases: 5. The CDR3 is 14 amino acids. CDR3 loop: CASSWGQGMHEQYF. In DNA form, the CDR3 reads TGTGCCAGCAGTTGGGGACAGGGGATGCACGAGCAGTACTTC.

The chain couples TRBV5-1 to TRBJ1-2, with D possibly TRBD1 on 5 matching bases. With 6 bases removed from V and 2 bases from J, the gap between germline ends came to 14 bases. Germline CDR1 and CDR2: SGHRS and YFSETQ. The length of the CDR3 is 14 residues. CDR3 loop: CASTWGGGNYGYTF. The CDR3 DNA is TGCGCCAGCACCTGGGGTGGGGGAAACTATGGCTACACCTTC.

This clone was seen a single time. The rearrangement links TRBV7-9 to TRBJ2-1; TRBD2 might be the D (6 bases). Per the germline V gene, CDR1 is SEHNR and CDR2 is FQNEAQ (reference sequence). V shed 6 bases and J shed 8 bases, with 17 bases lying between them. CDR3 length: 14 residues. The CDR3 DNA follows: TGTGCCAGCAGTACTACCTTCTCGGGGGATGAGCAGTTCTTC. The encoded protein is CASSTTFSGDEQFF.